The text below deals with one T cell receptor beta chain. Seattle cases were enrolled at active infection and followed longitudinally. This specimen belongs to a study of blood T cell repertoires in COVID-19. Study background: PBMCs, B-cell-depleted T cells, or T cells were the source of the cDNA or gDNA that made up the material.

The CDR3 contains 12 residues. Germline-derived CDR1 and CDR2 are LNHDA and SQIVND (reference sequence). V lost 7 bases and J 5 bases, leaving 9 bases between the germline ends. Authors' processing steps: Using reference gene primer amplification, nucleated cell counts were estimated. The protocol was immunoSEQ multiplex PCR, while the TCRdb copy is restricted to in-frame clones and leaves out a portion. Clone size and the V and J calls come from that table; the DNA yielded D and trimming. The sample shows some 360,000 clones, roughly nine tenths of them seen only once. Material for sequencing was peripheral blood. This receptor was obtained from a woman aged 60-75 years with COVID-19, enrolled during active disease. The chain has TRBV19 and TRBJ1-5; D not resolved. CDR3 amino acids: CASKLRDQPQHF. In DNA form, the CDR3 reads TGTGCCAGTAAGTTGCGGGATCAGCCCCAGCATTTT.